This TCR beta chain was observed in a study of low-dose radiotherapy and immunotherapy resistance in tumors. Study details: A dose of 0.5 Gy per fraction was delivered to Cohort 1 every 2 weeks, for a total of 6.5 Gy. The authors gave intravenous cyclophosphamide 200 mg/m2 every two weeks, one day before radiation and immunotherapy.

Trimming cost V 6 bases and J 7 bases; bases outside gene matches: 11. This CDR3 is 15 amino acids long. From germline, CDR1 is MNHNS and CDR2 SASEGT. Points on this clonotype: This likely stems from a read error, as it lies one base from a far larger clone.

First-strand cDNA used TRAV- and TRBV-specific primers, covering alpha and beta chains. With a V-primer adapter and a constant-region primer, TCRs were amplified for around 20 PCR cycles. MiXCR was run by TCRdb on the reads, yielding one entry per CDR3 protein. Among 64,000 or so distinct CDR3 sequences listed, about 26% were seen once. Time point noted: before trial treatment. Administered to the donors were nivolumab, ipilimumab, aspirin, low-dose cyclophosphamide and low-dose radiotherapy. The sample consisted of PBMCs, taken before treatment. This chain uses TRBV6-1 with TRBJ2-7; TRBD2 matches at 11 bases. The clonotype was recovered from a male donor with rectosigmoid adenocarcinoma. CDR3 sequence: CASRLLAGVYNEQYF. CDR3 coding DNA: TGTGCCAGCAGGTTACTAGCGGGAGTGTACAATGAGCAGTACTTC.